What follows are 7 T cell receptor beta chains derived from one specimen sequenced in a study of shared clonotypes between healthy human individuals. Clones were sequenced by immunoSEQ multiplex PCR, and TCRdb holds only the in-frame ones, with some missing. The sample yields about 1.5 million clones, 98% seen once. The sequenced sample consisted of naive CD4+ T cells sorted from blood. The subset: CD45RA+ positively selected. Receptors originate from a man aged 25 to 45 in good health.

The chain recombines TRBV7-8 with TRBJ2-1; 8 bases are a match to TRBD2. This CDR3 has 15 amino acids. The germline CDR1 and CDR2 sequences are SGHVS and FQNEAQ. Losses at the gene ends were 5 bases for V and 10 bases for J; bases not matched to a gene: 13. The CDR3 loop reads CASSPREAGGREQFF. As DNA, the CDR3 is TGTGCCAGCAGCCCGAGGGAGGCGGGAGGACGGGAGCAGTTCTTC.

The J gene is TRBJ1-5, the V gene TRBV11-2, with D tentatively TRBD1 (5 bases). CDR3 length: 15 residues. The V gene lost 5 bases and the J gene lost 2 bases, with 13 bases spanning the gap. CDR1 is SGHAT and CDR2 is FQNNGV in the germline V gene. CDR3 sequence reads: CASSPGGFGNQPQHF. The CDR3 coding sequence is TGTGCCAGCAGCCCCGGGGGATTTGGCAATCAGCCCCAGCATTTT.

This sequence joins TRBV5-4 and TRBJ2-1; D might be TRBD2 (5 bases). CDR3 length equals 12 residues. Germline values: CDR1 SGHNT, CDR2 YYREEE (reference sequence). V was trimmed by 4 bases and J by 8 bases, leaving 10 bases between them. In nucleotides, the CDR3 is TGTGCCAGCAGCCGGACCGGGGATGAGCAGTTCTTC. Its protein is CASSRTGDEQFF.

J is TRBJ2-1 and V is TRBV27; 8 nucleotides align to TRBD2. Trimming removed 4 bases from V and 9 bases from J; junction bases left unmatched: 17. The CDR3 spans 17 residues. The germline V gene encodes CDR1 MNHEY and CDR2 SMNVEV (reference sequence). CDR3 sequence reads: CASSSLRVVAGRAEQFF. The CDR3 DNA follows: TGTGCCAGCAGTTCGCTCCGGGTGGTAGCGGGACGAGCTGAGCAGTTCTTC.

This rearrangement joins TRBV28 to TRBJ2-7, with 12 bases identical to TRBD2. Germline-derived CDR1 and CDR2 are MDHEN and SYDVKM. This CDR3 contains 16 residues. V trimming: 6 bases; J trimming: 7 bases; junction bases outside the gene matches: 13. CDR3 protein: CASSKGRLAGAREQYF. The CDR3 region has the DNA TGTGCCAGCAGCAAAGGGAGACTAGCGGGAGCGAGGGAGCAGTACTTC.

The CDR3 DNA is TGTGCCACCAGCAGAGGGTTGGCAGCGGGGGCCGGCAATGAGCAGTTCTTC. This translates into CATSRGLAAGAGNEQFF. The chain links TRBV15 to TRBJ2-1; 8 bases align to TRBD2. The germline V gene encodes CDR1 LNHNV and CDR2 YYDKDF (reference sequence). The CDR3 loop spans 17 amino acids. V lost 1 base, J lost 6 bases, and 11 bases stayed unmatched.

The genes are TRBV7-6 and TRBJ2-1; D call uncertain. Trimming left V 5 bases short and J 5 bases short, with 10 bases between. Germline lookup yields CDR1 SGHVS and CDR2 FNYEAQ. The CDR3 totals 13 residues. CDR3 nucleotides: TGTGCCAGCAGCCCCCCCCAGAACAATGAGCAGTTCTTC. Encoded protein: CASSPPQNNEQFF.